The present T cell receptor (beta chain) was sequenced within a study of Graves' ophthalmopathy and Graves' hyperthyroidism. V lost 3 bases and J lost 5, with 18 bases in between. This CDR3 has 15 amino acids. CDR1 is SGDLS and CDR2 is YYNGEE in the germline V gene. This clonotype was observed many times. The authors amplified TCR beta CDR3 regions from RNA transcripts. The authors performed first-round RT-PCR with HTBI primers and then a second-round multiplex PCR. A single record per CDR3 protein comes from TCRdb applying MiXCR to the multiplex PCR reads. The sample contains a few hundred thousand distinct CDR3 sequences, 15% to 20% of which appear only once.

The sequence derives from an adult man with Graves' ophthalmopathy. Material for sequencing was peripheral blood. This rearrangement joins TRBV9 to TRBJ2-7, with D perhaps matching TRBD2 (5 bases). The CDR3 is CASSASALTTNEQYF. CDR3 sequence (DNA): TGTGCCAGCAGCGCCTCCGCTCTGACGACTAACGAGCAGTACTTC.